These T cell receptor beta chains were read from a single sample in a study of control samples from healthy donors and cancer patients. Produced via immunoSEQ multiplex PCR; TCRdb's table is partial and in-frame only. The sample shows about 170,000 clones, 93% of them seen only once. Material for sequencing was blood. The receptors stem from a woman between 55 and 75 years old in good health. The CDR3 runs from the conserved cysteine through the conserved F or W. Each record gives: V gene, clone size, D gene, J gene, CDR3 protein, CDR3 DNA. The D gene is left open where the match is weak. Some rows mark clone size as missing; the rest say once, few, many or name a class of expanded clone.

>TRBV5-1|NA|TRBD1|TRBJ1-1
CASSLDRGTEAFF
TGCGCCAGCAGCTTGGACAGGGGAACTGAAGCTTTCTTT
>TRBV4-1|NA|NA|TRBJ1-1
CASSQDKSGADTEAFF
TGCGCCAGCAGCCAAGATAAATCAGGGGCGGACACTGAAGCTTTCTTT
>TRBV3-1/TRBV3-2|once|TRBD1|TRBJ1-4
CASRGQGASNEKLFF
TGTGCCAGCAGAGGACAGGGGGCCTCTAATGAAAAACTGTTTTTT
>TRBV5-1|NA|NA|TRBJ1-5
CASREGERGNQPQHF
TGCGCCAGCAGGGAGGGGGAAAGAGGCAATCAGCCCCAGCATTTT
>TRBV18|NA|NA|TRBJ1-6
CASSPTGDSPLHF
TGTGCCAGCTCACCGACAGGAGATTCACCCCTCCACTTT
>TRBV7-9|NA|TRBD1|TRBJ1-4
CASSLEAGQGEKLFF
TGTGCCAGCAGCTTAGAGGCGGGACAGGGGGAAAAACTGTTTTTT
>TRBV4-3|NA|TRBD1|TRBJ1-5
CASSQVYRGPFNQPQHF
TGCGCCAGCAGCCAAGTTTACAGGGGGCCTTTCAATCAGCCCCAGCATTTT
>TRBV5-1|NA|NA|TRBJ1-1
CASSYVGENTEAFF
TGCGCCAGCAGCTACGTTGGGGAGAACACTGAAGCTTTCTTT
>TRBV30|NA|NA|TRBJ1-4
CAWSVGGGYEKLFF
TGTGCCTGGAGTGTAGGGGGGGGTTATGAAAAACTGTTTTTT
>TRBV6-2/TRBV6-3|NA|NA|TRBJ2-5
CASSFGRRLETQYF
TGTGCCAGCAGTTTCGGGCGTAGGTTAGAGACCCAGTACTTC
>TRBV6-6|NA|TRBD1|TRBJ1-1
CASSYSVGGAGEAFF
TGTGCCAGCAGTTACTCGGTAGGGGGCGCAGGAGAAGCTTTCTTT
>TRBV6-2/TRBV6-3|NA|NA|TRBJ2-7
CASSYPDTGTPEQYF
TGTGCCAGCAGTTACCCAGACACAGGGACCCCTGAGCAGTACTTC
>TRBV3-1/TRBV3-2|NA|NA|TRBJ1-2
CASSQATDSMGWGGYTF
TGTGCCAGCAGCCAAGCCACGGACAGTATGGGCTGGGGTGGCTACACCTTC
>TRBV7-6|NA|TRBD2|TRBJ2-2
CASSLARGTSGGLANTGELFF
TGTGCCAGCAGCTTAGCGCGGGGGACTAGCGGGGGGTTAGCGAACACCGGGGAGCTGTTTTTT
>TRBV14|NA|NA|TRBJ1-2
CASSQIQGFGYTF
TGTGCCAGCAGCCAAATTCAGGGTTTTGGCTACACCTTC
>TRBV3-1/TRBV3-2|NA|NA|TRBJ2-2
CASSLFGRNTGELFF
TGTGCCAGCAGCCTCTTCGGAAGGAACACCGGGGAGCTGTTTTTT
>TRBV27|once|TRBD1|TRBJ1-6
CATRQGERNSPLHF
TGTGCCACTCGACAGGGAGAGAGGAATTCACCCCTCCACTTT
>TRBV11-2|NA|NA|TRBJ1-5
CASSVTRNQPQHF
TGTGCCAGCAGCGTAACCCGCAATCAGCCCCAGCATTTT
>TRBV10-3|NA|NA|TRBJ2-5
CAISATGWETQYF
TGTGCCATCAGCGCCACAGGGTGGGAGACCCAGTACTTC
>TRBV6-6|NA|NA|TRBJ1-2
CASSYAAGAGGYTF
TGTGCCAGCAGTTACGCCGCAGGGGCGGGTGGCTACACCTTC